The clone carrying this T cell receptor beta chain was detected ten times or more. The antigen is not known. This entry belongs to a study of T-cell reconstitution after alpha-beta-depleted transplantation in children. Broader study findings: About two months after transplant, alpha-beta T cells reportedly came from several hundred expanded graft clones. Where some patients showed high TCRbeta diversity at day 60, it came from recipient T cells and thymic progenitors that had survived. When one year had passed after transplant, most T-cell counts and diversity came from newly produced T cells.

Unique molecular identifiers were used to barcode this TCRbeta library. TCRdb called the PCR reads again in MiXCR, with one record for every CDR3 protein. This sample carries fewer than 550,000 distinct CDR3 sequences, over 10% of them seen once, and the ten largest clones take 12% to 15%. Per the germline V gene, CDR1 is MNHEY and CDR2 is SVGAGI. Trimming removed 4 bases from V and 7 bases from J; junction bases left unmatched: 9. The CDR3 runs to 15 residues. The clonotype was recovered from a female patient aged 2-9 years who had a stem cell transplant for aplastic anemia, so the T cells may come from the graft donor. V gene TRBV6-5 combines with J gene TRBJ2-3, with 9 bases that match TRBD2. The material was PBMCs, mostly from graft donor cells, obtained 180 days after TCRalphabeta/CD19-depleted stem cell transplant. CDR3 residues: CASSLTSGRFNTQYF. The CDR3 region has the DNA TGTGCCAGCAGTTTAACGAGCGGGAGGTTCAATACGCAGTATTTT.